This TCR beta chain appears in the sequencing data of a study of blood T cell repertoires in COVID-19. Assay used: immunoSEQ multiplex PCR; TCRdb lists only in-frame clones, some missing. Among about 120,000 clones listed, roughly 84% were seen once. From germline, CDR1 is MRHNA and CDR2 SNTAGT. The V gene end was trimmed by 0 bases and the J gene end by 5 bases; junction bases not matched to a gene: 3. The CDR3 sequence is 15 residues long. The study counted Cohort 3 donors as recovered given two negative PCRs, clearance, or symptom resolution. The sequencing input was PBMCs or T cells enriched from blood (not recorded which). The TCR sequence derives from a woman aged 30 to 39 who had recovered from COVID-19. The chain uses TRBV6-4 and TRBJ2-3, with 9 nucleotides matching TRBD1. This CDR3 reads CASSDSTGGKDTQYF. The CDR3 DNA is TGTGCCAGCAGTGACTCGACAGGGGGAAAAGATACGCAGTATTTT.